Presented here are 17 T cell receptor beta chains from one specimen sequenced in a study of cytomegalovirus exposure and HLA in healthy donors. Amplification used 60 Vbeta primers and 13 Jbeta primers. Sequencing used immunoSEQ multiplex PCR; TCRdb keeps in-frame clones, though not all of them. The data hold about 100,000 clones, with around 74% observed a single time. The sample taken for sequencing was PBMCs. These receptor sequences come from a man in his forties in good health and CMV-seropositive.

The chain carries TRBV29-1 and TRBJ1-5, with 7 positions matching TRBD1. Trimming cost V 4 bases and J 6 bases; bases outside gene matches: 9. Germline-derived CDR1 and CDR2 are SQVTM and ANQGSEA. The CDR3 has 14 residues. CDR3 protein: CSVGTGTELQPQHF. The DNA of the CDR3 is TGCAGCGTTGGGACTGGGACAGAACTTCAGCCCCAGCATTTT.

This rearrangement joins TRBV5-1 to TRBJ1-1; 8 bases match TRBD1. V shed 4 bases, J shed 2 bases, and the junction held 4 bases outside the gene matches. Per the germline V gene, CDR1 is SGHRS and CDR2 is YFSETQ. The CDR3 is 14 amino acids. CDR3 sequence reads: CASSAGGPNTEAFF. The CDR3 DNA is TGCGCCAGCAGCGCAGGGGGCCCTAACACTGAAGCTTTCTTT.

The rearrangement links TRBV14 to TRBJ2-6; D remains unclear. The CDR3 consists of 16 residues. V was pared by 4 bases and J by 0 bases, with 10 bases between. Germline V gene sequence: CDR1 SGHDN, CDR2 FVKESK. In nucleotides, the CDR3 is TGTGCCAGCAGCCCCCTCTGGAGCTCTGGGGCCAACGTCCTGACTTTC. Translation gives CASSPLWSSGANVLTF.

This CDR3 reads CASSLGRLSYEQYF. In DNA form, the CDR3 reads TGTGCCAGCAGCTTAGGGAGGCTCTCCTACGAGCAGTACTTC. The chain employs TRBV7-8 and TRBJ2-7, with TRBD2 as a possible D gene (5 bases). CDR1 is SGHVS and CDR2 is FQNEAQ in the germline V gene. Trimming removed 1 base at V and 0 bases at J, with 7 bases between. The length of the CDR3 is 14 residues.

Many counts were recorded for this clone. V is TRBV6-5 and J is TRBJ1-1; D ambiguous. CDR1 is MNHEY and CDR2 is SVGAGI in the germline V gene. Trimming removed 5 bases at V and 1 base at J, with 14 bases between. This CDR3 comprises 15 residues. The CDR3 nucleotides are TGTGCCAGCAGTCGGTCGGTATCCCCGAACACTGAAGCTTTCTTT. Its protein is CASSRSVSPNTEAFF.

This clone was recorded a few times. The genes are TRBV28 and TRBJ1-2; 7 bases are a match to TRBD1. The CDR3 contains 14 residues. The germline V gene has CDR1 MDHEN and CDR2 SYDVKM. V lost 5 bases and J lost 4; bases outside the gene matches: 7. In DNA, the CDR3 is TGTGCCAGCAGTGAGACAGGGTCCCTCTATGGCTACACCTTC. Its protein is CASSETGSLYGYTF.

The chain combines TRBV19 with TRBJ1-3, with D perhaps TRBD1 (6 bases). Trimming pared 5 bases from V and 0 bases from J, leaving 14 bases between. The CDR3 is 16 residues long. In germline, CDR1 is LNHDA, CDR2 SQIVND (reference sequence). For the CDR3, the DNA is TGTGCCAGTAGTTTGGGGGCCTTGGTCTCTGGAAACACCATATATTTT. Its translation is CASSLGALVSGNTIYF. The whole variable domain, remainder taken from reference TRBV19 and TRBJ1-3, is DGGITQSPKYLFRKEGQNVTLSCEQNLNHDAMYWYRQDPGQGLRLIYYSQIVNDFQKGDIAEGYSVSREKKESFPLTVTSAQKNPTAFYLCASSLGALVSGNTIYFGEGSWLTVV.

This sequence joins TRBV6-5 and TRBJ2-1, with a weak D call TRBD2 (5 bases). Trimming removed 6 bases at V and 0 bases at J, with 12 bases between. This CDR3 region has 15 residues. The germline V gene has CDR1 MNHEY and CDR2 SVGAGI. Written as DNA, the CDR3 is TGTGCCAGCAGCCGGACTGCCAGCTCCTACAATGAGCAGTTCTTC. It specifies CASSRTASSYNEQFF.

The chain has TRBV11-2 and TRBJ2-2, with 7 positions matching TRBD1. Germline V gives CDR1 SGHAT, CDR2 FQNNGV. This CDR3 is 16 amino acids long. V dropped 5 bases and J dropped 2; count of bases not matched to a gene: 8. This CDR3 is CASSPIWDSNTGELFF. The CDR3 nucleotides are TGTGCCAGCAGCCCTATCTGGGACAGCAACACCGGGGAGCTGTTTTTT. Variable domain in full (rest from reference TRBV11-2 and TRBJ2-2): EAGVAQSPRYKIIEKRQSVAFWCNPISGHATLYWYQQILGQGPKLLIQFQNNGVVDDSQLPKDRFSAERLKGVDSTLKIQPAKLEDSAVYLCASSPIWDSNTGELFFGEGSRLTVL.

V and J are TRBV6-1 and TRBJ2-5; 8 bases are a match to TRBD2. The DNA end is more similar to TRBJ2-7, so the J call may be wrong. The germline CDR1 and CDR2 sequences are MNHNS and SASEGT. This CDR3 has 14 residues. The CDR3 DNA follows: TGTGCCAGCAGTGTGCGGGGGGAGGTGGGCGAGCAGTACTTC. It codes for CASSVRGEVGEQYF.

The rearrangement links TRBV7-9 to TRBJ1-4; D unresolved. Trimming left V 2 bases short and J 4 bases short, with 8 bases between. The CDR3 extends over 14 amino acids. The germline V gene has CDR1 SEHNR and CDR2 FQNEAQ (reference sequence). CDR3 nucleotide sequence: TGTGCCAGCAGCTTAAGCGAGCTTAATGAAAAACTGTTTTTT. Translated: CASSLSELNEKLFF.

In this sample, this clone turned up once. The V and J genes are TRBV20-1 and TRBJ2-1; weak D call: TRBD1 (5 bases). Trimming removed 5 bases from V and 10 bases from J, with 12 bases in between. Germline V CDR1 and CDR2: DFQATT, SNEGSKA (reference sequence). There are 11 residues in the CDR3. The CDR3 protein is CSAGTQGEQFF. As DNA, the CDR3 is TGCAGTGCTGGAACTCAGGGCGAGCAGTTCTTC.

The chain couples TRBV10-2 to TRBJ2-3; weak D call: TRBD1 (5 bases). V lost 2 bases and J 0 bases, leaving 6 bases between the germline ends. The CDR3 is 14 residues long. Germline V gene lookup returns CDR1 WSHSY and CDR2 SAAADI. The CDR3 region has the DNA TGCGCCAGCAGTGAGGACAGAAGCACAGATACGCAGTATTTT. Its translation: CASSEDRSTDTQYF.

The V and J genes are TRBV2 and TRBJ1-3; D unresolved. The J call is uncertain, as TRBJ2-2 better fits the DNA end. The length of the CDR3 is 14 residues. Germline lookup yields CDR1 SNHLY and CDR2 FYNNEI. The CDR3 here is CASSEARITGELFF. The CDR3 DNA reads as TGTGCCAGCAGTGAAGCTCGGATCACCGGGGAGCTGTTTTTT.

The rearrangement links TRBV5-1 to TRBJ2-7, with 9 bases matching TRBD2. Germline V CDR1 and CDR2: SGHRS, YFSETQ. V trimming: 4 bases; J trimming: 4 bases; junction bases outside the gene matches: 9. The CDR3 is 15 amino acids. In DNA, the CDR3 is TGCGCCAGCAGCCCGGAGGCTAGCGGGATTTACGAGCAGTACTTC. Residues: CASSPEASGIYEQYF.

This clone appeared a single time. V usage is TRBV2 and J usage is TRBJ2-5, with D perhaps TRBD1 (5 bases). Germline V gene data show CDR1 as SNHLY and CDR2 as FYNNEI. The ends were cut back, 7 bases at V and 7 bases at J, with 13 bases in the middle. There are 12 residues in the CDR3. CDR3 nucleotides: TGTGCCAGCACCAGGGATTACGGGACCCAGTACTTC. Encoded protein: CASTRDYGTQYF.

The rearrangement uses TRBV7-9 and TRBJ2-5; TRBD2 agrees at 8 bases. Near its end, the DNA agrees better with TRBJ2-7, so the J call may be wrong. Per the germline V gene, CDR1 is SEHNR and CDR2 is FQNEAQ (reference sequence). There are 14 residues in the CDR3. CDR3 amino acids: CASSFYTSGSEQYF. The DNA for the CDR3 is TGTGCCAGCAGCTTTTACACTAGCGGTTCCGAGCAGTACTTC.